The rows below give T cell receptor beta chains drawn from one sample of a study of metastatic and nonmetastatic thyroid tumors. TCRdb re-called the PCR reads with MiXCR. The sample records fewer than 40,000 clones, approximately 40% being singletons. Input material: tumor tissue. These receptors came from a female donor with papillary thyroid cancer or a benign thyroid nodule (not recorded which). Some clones in this sample may be carry-over from other donors' samples. Each CDR3 is given with its conserved first and last residue. A D gene is named only where the DNA matches it firmly. Clone size appears in some rows only: once, few, many, or a class for an expanded clone.

TRBJ1-6,.,.,TRBV30,12,CAWSGPVGPLHF,TGTGCCTGGAGTGGGCCGGTGGGTCCCCTCCACTTT
TRBJ2-7,.,TRBD1,TRBV28,16,CASSLVRDRLSYEQYF,TGTGCCAGCAGTTTGGTACGGGACAGACTGTCCTACGAGCAGTACTTC
TRBJ1-6,.,.,TRBV12-3/TRBV12-4,15,CASSLLGGDNSPLHF,TGTGCCAGCAGTTTACTAGGGGGAGATAATTCACCCCTCCACTTT
TRBJ2-5,.,TRBD1,TRBV11-1,14,CASSLGTGRETQYF,TGTGCCAGCAGCTTAGGGACAGGGCGAGAGACCCAGTACTTC
TRBJ1-4,once,TRBD1,TRBV7-2,13,CASGGQANEKLFF,TGTGCCAGCGGAGGACAGGCGAATGAAAAACTGTTTTTT
TRBJ2-7,few,TRBD2,TRBV15,15,CATSRGTSGSYEQYF,TGTGCCACCAGCAGGGGGACTAGCGGGAGTTACGAGCAGTACTTC
TRBJ2-2,few,TRBD2,TRBV6-5,18,CASRRPGLAGENTGELFF,TGTGCCAGCAGGAGACCGGGACTAGCGGGGGAAAACACCGGGGAGCTGTTTTTT
TRBJ1-2,.,TRBD1,TRBV5-1,14,CASSPGTGLRGYTF,TGCGCCAGCAGCCCCGGGACAGGTCTTCGAGGCTACACCTTC
TRBJ1-5,.,.,TRBV30,15,CAWTGRGAPNQPQHF,TGTGCCTGGACGGGACGGGGGGCCCCCAATCAGCCCCAGCATTTT
TRBJ2-2,.,TRBD1,TRBV30,14,CAWSRTGGTGELFF,TGTGCCTGGAGTCGGACAGGGGGCACCGGGGAGCTGTTTTTT
TRBJ2-7,few,TRBD2,TRBV28,15,CASSLGLAGTYEQYF,TGTGCCAGCAGTTTGGGGCTAGCGGGGACCTACGAGCAGTACTTC
TRBJ2-2,few,TRBD2,TRBV9,17,CASSATGLAGVDGELFF,TGTGCCAGCAGCGCGACCGGACTAGCGGGAGTTGACGGGGAGCTGTTTTTT
TRBJ1-5,.,.,TRBV6-1,13,CASSFYSNQPQHF,TGTGCCAGCAGCTTCTATAGCAATCAGCCCCAGCATTTT
TRBJ2-1,.,.,TRBV20-1,15,CSARTGTQSHNEQFF,TGCAGTGCTAGAACCGGGACTCAGAGCCACAATGAGCAGTTCTTC
TRBJ1-5,few,TRBD1,TRBV7-2,14,CASSLATGGQPQHF,TGTGCCAGCAGCTTAGCGACAGGGGGTCAGCCCCAGCATTTT
TRBJ1-2,few,TRBD1,TRBV6-1,14,CASNHPDRVYGYTF,TGTGCCAGCAACCACCCCGACAGGGTCTATGGCTACACCTTC
TRBJ2-1,few,.,TRBV6-5,16,CASSLTTSVGDNEQFF,TGTGCCAGCAGTTTGACGACTAGTGTAGGAGACAATGAGCAGTTCTTC
TRBJ1-1,.,.,TRBV18,14,CASSPRPTPEKAFF,TGTGCCAGCTCCCCCCGACCAACCCCGGAAAAAGCTTTCTTT
TRBJ1-5,few,.,TRBV6-1,13,CASRTASNQPQHF,TGTGCCAGCAGGACGGCTAGCAATCAGCCCCAGCATTTT
TRBJ1-6,.,TRBD1,TRBV20-1,12,CSADTGGVPLHF,TGCAGTGCTGATACAGGGGGAGTACCCCTCCACTTT
TRBJ2-4,.,TRBD2,TRBV6-1,14,CASSNGLGKNIQYF,TGTGCCAGCAGTAATGGACTAGGAAAAAACATTCAGTACTTC
TRBJ2-7,few,.,TRBV12-3/TRBV12-4,14,CASRKGGGGGEQYF,TGTGCCAGCAGGAAGGGAGGAGGGGGAGGTGAGCAGTACTTC
TRBJ2-7,few,TRBD2,TRBV7-2,14,CASRSSGGVYEQYF,TGTGCCAGCAGGTCTAGCGGGGGGGTCTACGAGCAGTACTTC
TRBJ2-2,.,TRBD2,TRBV12-3/TRBV12-4,19,CASSFRFSGRAGETGELFF,TGTGCCAGCAGTTTCAGATTTAGCGGGAGGGCCGGAGAGACCGGGGAGCTGTTTTTT
TRBJ2-7,.,TRBD1,TRBV7-9,14,CASTLGTGLGGQYF,TGTGCCAGCACTTTGGGGACAGGGCTCGGGGGGCAGTACTTC
TRBJ2-1,.,TRBD2,TRBV11-1,15,CASSPSGRASNEQFF,TGTGCCAGCAGCCCCAGCGGGAGGGCCAGCAATGAGCAGTTCTTC